This T cell receptor beta chain was observed in a study of blood T cell repertoires in COVID-19. As processed by the authors: Amplification of reference gene primers was used by the study to estimate nucleated cell counts. The table came from immunoSEQ multiplex PCR; TCRdb's copy has only in-frame clones and leaves some out. The V and J calls and clone size were taken over from that table, and D and trimming were inferred from the DNA. The profile shows about 310,000 clones, more than 70% of them singletons. Per germline, CDR1 MDHEN and CDR2 SYDVKM. V was clipped by 8 bases and J by 1 base, with 5 bases between them. CDR3 length: 11 residues. Points on this clone: At the DNA level, this CDR3 is encoded by other sequences in the same sample as well.

The rearrangement links TRBV28 to TRBJ1-1; D gene uncertain. The sequence derives from a woman in her forties or fifties who had recovered from COVID-19. Sample: peripheral blood. CDR3 loop: CASRGNTEAFF. Here the CDR3 DNA reads TGTGCCAGCCGCGGGAACACTGAAGCTTTCTTT.